These 32 T cell receptor beta chains came from one sample sequenced in a study of neoadjuvant anti-PD-1 for oral cavity cancer. Time point noted: after neoadjuvant nivolumab, at surgical resection. Produced via immunoSEQ multiplex PCR; TCRdb's table is partial and in-frame only. The data show approximately 16,000 clones, about 44% seen once. The sample was tumor tissue, taken after nivolumab (anti-PD-1) treatment. The receptor source for this set is a person aged 35-79 years with oral cavity squamous cell carcinoma.

The chain links TRBV6-5 to TRBJ1-1, with 9 bases identical to TRBD1. CDR1 and CDR2 (germline): MNHEY, SVGAGI. V shed 1 base, J shed 5 bases, and the junction held 5 bases outside the gene matches. The CDR3 spans 15 residues. CDR3 nucleotide sequence: TGTGCCAGCAGTTACTTTTCACAGGGGGCAACTGAAGCTTTCTTT. It translates to CASSYFSQGATEAFF.

This clone was detected a few times. The chain couples TRBV29-1 to TRBJ2-3; D is possibly TRBD2 (7 bases). The germline V gene encodes CDR1 SQVTM and CDR2 ANQGSEA. V was trimmed by 7 bases and J by 0 bases, leaving 14 bases between them. The CDR3 is made up of 14 amino acids. CDR3 amino acids: CSGRGGPSTDTQYF. In nucleotides, the CDR3 is TGCAGCGGAAGGGGGGGTCCTAGCACAGATACGCAGTATTTT.

This clone was observed a few times. The rearrangement uses TRBV9 and TRBJ2-4; 9 bases are shared with TRBD1. Per germline, CDR1 SGDLS and CDR2 YYNGEE. The junction had 4 bases not matched to a gene; V was cut back by 3 bases and J by 3 bases. The CDR3 totals 15 residues. The CDR3 spells CASSAQTGGKNIQYF. The CDR3 DNA follows: TGTGCCAGCAGCGCACAGACAGGGGGCAAAAACATTCAGTACTTC.

This clone turned up a few times. This chain uses TRBV18 with TRBJ2-7, with a possible D match to TRBD1 (6 bases). Trimming shortened V by 4 bases and J by 0 bases, and 13 bases separated the two germline ends. The CDR3 runs to 15 residues. CDR1 is KGHSH and CDR2 is LQKENI in the germline V gene. The CDR3 loop is CASSLGQISSYEQYF. The DNA of the CDR3 is TGTGCCAGCTCACTCGGACAGATTAGCTCCTACGAGCAGTACTTC.

By sample share, this clone is medium-sized. The genes are TRBV5-6 and TRBJ2-7; no firm D call. V was shortened by 0 bases and J by 3 bases, with 10 bases between the two germline ends. CDR1 is SGHDT, CDR2 YYEEEE, per germline. CDR3 length: 14 amino acids. The CDR3 bases are TGTGCCAGCAGCTTGGCCCTCTCGAACTACGAGCAGTACTTC. It encodes CASSLALSNYEQYF.

This chain connects TRBV7-8 to TRBJ1-2; D gene ambiguous. V gave up 2 bases and J gave up 4 bases, with 14 bases separating them. Germline V lookup: CDR1 SGHVS, CDR2 FQNEAQ. The length of the CDR3 is 15 residues. The CDR3 DNA reads TGTGCCAGCAGCTTAAAAGTAGAGCTCTCCTATGGCTACACCTTC. This encodes CASSLKVELSYGYTF.

V usage is TRBV28 and J usage is TRBJ1-2; D ambiguous. Trimming took 4 bases from V and 6 from J, leaving 9 bases between them. The CDR3 consists of 12 residues. Per the germline V gene, CDR1 is MDHEN and CDR2 is SYDVKM. The CDR3 sequence: CASSSTTDGYTF. CDR3 DNA sequence: TGTGCCAGCAGTTCGACAACTGATGGCTACACCTTC.

This clone has a handful of counts. This rearrangement joins TRBV30 to TRBJ1-2, with D unresolved. From germline, CDR1 is GTSNPN and CDR2 SVGIG (reference sequence). The CDR3 covers 13 residues. V dropped 2 bases and J dropped 0 bases, with 7 bases sitting between them. The CDR3 here is CAWSRNTNYGYTF. In nucleotides, the CDR3 is TGTGCCTGGAGTCGTAATACTAACTATGGCTACACCTTC.

The count of this clone is one. CDR3 coding DNA: TGTGCCAGCAGTGAAAGTGGAGGCAGGGGGTACGAGCAGTACTTC. Translating gives CASSESGGRGYEQYF. The V gene is TRBV6-1, the J gene TRBJ2-7; TRBD1 matches at 7 bases. The CDR3 loop spans 15 amino acids. Losses at the gene ends were 2 bases for V and 4 bases for J; bases not matched to a gene: 8. CDR1 is MNHNS, CDR2 SASEGT, per germline.

This clone was recorded a few times. The chain employs TRBV10-3 and TRBJ1-1, with 7 bases aligning to TRBD1. The germline V gene encodes CDR1 ENHRY and CDR2 SYGVKD. The J segment lost 1 base and the V segment lost 2 bases, leaving 16 bases of the junction unmatched. The CDR3 runs 19 residues. The CDR3 bases are TGTGCCATCAGTGAGGGACCTCCGGGACAGCCGCTGGGGAACACTGAAGCTTTCTTT. Its protein is CAISEGPPGQPLGNTEAFF.

The J gene is TRBJ1-4, the V gene TRBV6-5; D is ambiguous. This CDR3 has 15 residues. Trimming shortened V by 4 bases and J by 0 bases, and 9 bases separated the two germline ends. The V gene's germline CDR1 is MNHEY and CDR2 SVGAGI. The CDR3 reads CASSLDGATNEKLFF. CDR3 nucleotide sequence: TGTGCCAGCAGTTTGGACGGTGCAACTAATGAAAAACTGTTTTTT.

The chain carries TRBV27 and TRBJ2-3, with D possibly being TRBD1 (5 bases). Trimming removed 5 bases at V and 5 bases at J, with 14 bases between. Per the germline V gene, CDR1 is MNHEY and CDR2 is SMNVEV (reference sequence). The CDR3 runs to 14 residues. The chain's CDR3 is CASSGRVPGDTQYF. CDR3 sequence (DNA): TGTGCCAGCAGTGGCAGGGTACCAGGAGATACGCAGTATTTT.

This clone has just a few counts. At one end the junction does not follow the germline gene, possibly because of a read error. The chain employs TRBV5-1 and TRBJ2-5; possible D gene TRBD1, 5 bases. The germline CDR1 and CDR2 sequences are SGHRS and YFSETQ. The CDR3 is 14 residues long. DNA for the CDR3: TGCGCCAGCAGCACACAGGCGATCCAAGAGATCCAGTACTTC. Translating it yields CASSTQAIQEIQYF. The whole variable domain, remainder taken from reference TRBV5-1 and TRBJ2-5, is KAGVTQTPRYLIKTRGQQVTLSCSPISGHRSVSWYQQTPGQGLQFLFEYFSETQRNKGNFPGRFSGRQFSNSRSEMNVSTLELGDSALYLCASSTQAIQEIQYFGPGTRLLVL.

V and J are TRBV9 and TRBJ2-3; the D gene is possibly TRBD2 (5 bases). The CDR3 covers 15 residues. Germline lookup yields CDR1 SGDLS and CDR2 YYNGEE. V lost 0 bases to trimming and J lost 3 bases, with 11 bases between them. The CDR3, as DNA: TGTGCCAGCAGCGTAGGGGCTAGCTTTACAGATACGCAGTATTTT. Amino acids: CASSVGASFTDTQYF. Full variable domain (remainder filled in from reference TRBV9 and TRBJ2-3): DSGVTQTPKHLITATGQRVTLRCSPRSGDLSVYWYQQSLDQGLQFLIQYYNGEERAKGNILERFSAQQFPDLHSELNLSSLELGDSALYFCASSVGASFTDTQYFGPGTRLTVL.

This chain uses TRBV7-2 with TRBJ2-7, with D maybe TRBD1 (8 bases). Between the trimmed V and J ends, which lost 5 bases and 7 bases, there was a span of 21 bases. The CDR3 covers 15 residues. The germline V gene encodes CDR1 SGHTA and CDR2 FQGNSA. The CDR3 region has the DNA TGTGCCAGCAGCATCGGGACAGGTGGGCGGGGGGAGCAGTACTTC. It yields the protein CASSIGTGGRGEQYF.

The chain has TRBV5-1 and TRBJ1-1, with D perhaps TRBD1 (5 bases). Trimming shortened V by 3 bases and J by 7 bases, and 25 bases separated the two germline ends. The CDR3 extends over 17 amino acids. Germline assignment: CDR1 SGHRS and CDR2 YFSETQ. The CDR3, as DNA: TGCGCCAGCAGCTCCCTCCCACCTGACGGTGGGGCGTTTGAAGCTTTCTTT. As protein: CASSSLPPDGGAFEAFF.

This sequence joins TRBV9 and TRBJ2-5; 9 nucleotides match TRBD1. The junction had 10 bases not matched to a gene; V was cut back by 2 bases and J by 5 bases. Per the germline V gene, CDR1 is SGDLS and CDR2 is YYNGEE. The CDR3 loop spans 16 amino acids. CDR3 amino acids: CASSVTPGTGRETQYF. The CDR3 DNA follows: TGTGCCAGCAGCGTTACCCCCGGGACAGGGCGGGAGACCCAGTACTTC.

Judged by abundance, this clone is medium-sized. J is TRBJ2-7 and V is TRBV10-3; tentatively, D is TRBD1 (5 bases). Germline lookup yields CDR1 ENHRY and CDR2 SYGVKD. V was pared by 0 bases and J by 9 bases, with 6 bases between. This CDR3 spans 11 amino acids. The DNA for the CDR3 is TGTGCCATCAGTGAGTCGGGGCCGCAGTACTTC. Its protein is CAISESGPQYF.

The chain recombines TRBV5-1 with TRBJ2-3; D gene uncertain. Germline CDR1 reads SGHRS; CDR2 reads YFSETQ. Deletions cut 3 bases from V and 4 bases from J, with 12 bases between. CDR3 size: 14 residues. The CDR3 loop is CASSSVPSSDTQYF. The CDR3 region has the DNA TGCGCCAGCAGCTCCGTCCCCTCATCAGATACGCAGTATTTT.

This chain joins TRBV7-9 and TRBJ2-7, with 8 nucleotides matching TRBD1. With V trimmed by 4 bases and J by 6 bases, 8 bases remained unmatched. Germline loops: CDR1 SEHNR, CDR2 FQNEAQ (reference sequence). The CDR3 is 14 residues long. This CDR3 reads CASSSTGEWVEQYF. In DNA, the CDR3 is TGTGCCAGCAGCTCGACAGGGGAGTGGGTCGAGCAGTACTTC.

The DNA for the CDR3 is TGTGCCAGCAGTGAAGCCGTGAGGGTGTCGGGCACAGATACGCAGTATTTT. It codes for CASSEAVRVSGTDTQYF. The chain links TRBV6-1 to TRBJ2-3; weak D call: TRBD2 (5 bases). V lost 0 bases and J 1 base, leaving 14 bases between the germline ends. Per the germline V gene, CDR1 is MNHNS and CDR2 is SASEGT. The CDR3 is made up of 17 amino acids.

As for this clone: One end of the junction does not line up with germline, which may come from a read error. The identical CDR3 is also encoded by other nucleotide sequences in the sample. The chain joins TRBV5-4 to TRBJ1-1, with D perhaps TRBD1 (6 bases). Germline V gives CDR1 SGHNT, CDR2 YYREEE (reference sequence). The CDR3 covers 14 residues. The CDR3 protein is CASSPRTANTEAFF. The CDR3 region has the DNA TGCGCCAGCAGCCCGAGGACAGCGAACACTGAAGCTTTCTTT.

This clone was seen once. The J gene is TRBJ2-6, the V gene TRBV6-5; D not certain. Germline assignment: CDR1 MNHEY and CDR2 SVGAGI. V was clipped by 7 bases and J by 1 base, with 8 bases between them. The CDR3 consists of 14 residues. CDR3 region: CASTRPSGANVLTF. DNA for the CDR3: TGTGCCAGCACGCGGCCATCTGGGGCCAACGTCCTGACTTTC.

The V call is TRBV4-1, the J call TRBJ2-2; 8 bases agree with TRBD1. The V segment lost 2 bases and the J segment 1 base; nucleotides outside the gene matches: 3. This CDR3 spans 16 amino acids. Germline values: CDR1 MGHRA, CDR2 YSYEKL. The CDR3 DNA reads TGCGCCAGCAGCCAACAGGGGGCGCGGAACACCGGGGAGCTGTTTTTT. It translates to CASSQQGARNTGELFF.

V usage is TRBV9 and J usage is TRBJ2-5; D is perhaps TRBD1 (6 bases). The germline gives CDR1 SGDLS, CDR2 YYNGEE. The V end lost 4 bases, the J end lost 2 bases, and 18 bases lay between the germline ends. The CDR3 has 16 residues. CDR3 coding DNA: TGTGCCAGCAGCCCTTCGACAGGCCTTTTTCAAGAGACCCAGTACTTC. Its translation is CASSPSTGLFQETQYF. Combining the CDR3 with reference TRBV9 and TRBJ2-5 gives the whole variable domain DSGVTQTPKHLITATGQRVTLRCSPRSGDLSVYWYQQSLDQGLQFLIQYYNGEERAKGNILERFSAQQFPDLHSELNLSSLELGDSALYFCASSPSTGLFQETQYFGPGTRLLVL.

By share of the sample, this clone is large. This chain links TRBV4-3 with TRBJ2-7; 7 positions match TRBD2. Germline values: CDR1 LGHNA, CDR2 YSLEER. The CDR3 length is 16 residues. Losses at the gene ends were 0 bases for V and 4 bases for J; bases not matched to a gene: 9. CDR3 region: CASSQDALALGYEQYF. CDR3 coding DNA: TGCGCCAGCAGCCAAGATGCACTAGCGCTGGGGTACGAGCAGTACTTC.

The genes are TRBV30 and TRBJ1-1; D gene unclear. The germline V and J ends were trimmed by 1 base and 1 base, with 4 bases remaining between them. CDR3 length: 12 amino acids. Per the germline V gene, CDR1 is GTSNPN and CDR2 is SVGIG (reference sequence). CDR3 loop: CAWSGGNTEAFF. The CDR3, as DNA: TGTGCCTGGAGTGGGGGGAACACTGAAGCTTTCTTT.

The CDR3 reads CASSPGGATDTQYF. The CDR3 DNA is TGTGCCAGCAGCCCCGGGGGGGCGACAGATACGCAGTATTTT. The chain carries TRBV28 and TRBJ2-3; 8 bases map to TRBD2. This CDR3 region has 14 residues. The J segment lost 3 bases and the V segment lost 6 bases, leaving 5 bases of the junction unmatched. The germline V gene encodes CDR1 MDHEN and CDR2 SYDVKM.

The table lists this clone with a few counts. The chain links TRBV2 to TRBJ2-3; 9 nucleotides align to TRBD2. This CDR3 has 15 residues. V gave up 6 bases and J gave up 2 bases; unmatched junction bases: 6. Germline V gene sequence: CDR1 SNHLY, CDR2 FYNNEI. CDR3 loop: CASSVAGAFTDTQYF. The DNA for the CDR3 is TGTGCCAGCAGCGTAGCGGGGGCCTTCACAGATACGCAGTATTTT.

V gene TRBV4-3 combines with J gene TRBJ1-4; D ambiguous. The CDR3 runs 16 residues. V was trimmed by 3 bases and J by 5 bases, leaving 16 bases between them. Germline assignment: CDR1 LGHNA and CDR2 YSLEER. The CDR3 sequence: CASSHRGPRENEKLFF. The CDR3 DNA sequence: TGCGCCAGCAGCCACCGAGGCCCAAGGGAAAATGAAAAACTGTTTTTT.

This clone came up a few times. The chain carries TRBV6-5 and TRBJ1-2; D gene unclear. The germline V and J ends were trimmed by 10 bases and 8 bases, with 14 bases remaining between them. CDR1 is MNHEY, CDR2 SVGAGI, per germline. There are 11 residues in the CDR3. The CDR3 DNA sequence: TGTGCCACCCTCAAGGGTCGGGGCTACACCTTC. Encoded protein: CATLKGRGYTF.

This chain links TRBV5-5 with TRBJ1-6; D unresolved. The germline gives CDR1 SGHKS, CDR2 YYEKEE (reference sequence). V was pared by 0 bases and J by 8 bases, with 3 bases between. The CDR3 spans 12 residues. The CDR3 spells CASSLVDSPLHF. The CDR3, as DNA: TGTGCCAGCAGCTTGGTTGATTCACCCCTCCACTTT.